Only a few counts were recorded for the clone carrying this T cell receptor beta chain. The antigen is not known. Researchers prepared the TCRbeta library using unique molecular identifiers, the study reports. MiXCR was run by TCRdb on the PCR reads, yielding one entry per CDR3 protein. Among around 100,000 distinct CDR3 sequences, approximately 10% were seen once, and the ten largest hold less than 45%. Germline CDR1 SGHVS, CDR2 FNYEAQ. This CDR3 is 13 amino acids long. V was cut by 6 bases and J by 8 bases, with 14 bases left in between. This record belongs to a study of T-cell reconstitution after alpha-beta-depleted transplantation in children. General study findings and limits: Once a year had passed after transplant, T-cell counts and diversity came mostly from newly produced T cells. The origin of alpha-beta T cells about two months after transplant was reportedly several hundred expanded graft clones. Surviving recipient cells, namely T cells and thymic progenitors, were the source of high day-60 TCRbeta diversity in some patients.

This TCR was recovered from a boy between 2 and 10 years old with acute lymphoblastic leukemia, due to receive a stem cell transplant. V is TRBV7-6 and J is TRBJ2-1; D may be TRBD2 (7 bases). The material was PBMCs, obtained before TCRalphabeta/CD19-depleted stem cell transplant. CDR3 in amino acids: CASSLGGGDEQFF. In DNA form, the CDR3 reads TGTGCCAGCAGTCTAGGGGGGGGGGATGAGCAGTTCTTC.